This T cell receptor (beta chain) originates from a study of CD8 T cells in ankylosing spondylitis. Findings of the study overall: Significant enrichment of disease-linked clones was reportedly seen in matched ankylosing spondylitis synovial fluid. Disease-linked clones displayed a CD8+ phenotype and appeared relatively rarely in peripheral blood. Earlier authors reported some of these motif variants in reactive arthritis synovial fluid and blood. Typical of ankylosing spondylitis blood, it appeared, was a TCR beta motif of 7 or 8 highly homologous variants.

In regard to this clonotype: Antigen unknown.

Scientists made TCR beta libraries using quantitative 5'-RACE with molecular barcodes. MiXCR, run by TCRdb on the 5' RACE reads, gives a single entry per CDR3 protein. Of 350,000 or so distinct CDR3 sequences listed, less than 9.5% are singletons. Germline CDR1 and CDR2: MNHNS and SASEGT. V shed 6 bases and J 2 bases; nucleotides not matched to a gene: 13. This CDR3 is 17 amino acids long. The source material was blood, either unsorted or a sorted T cell fraction (not recorded which). The chain combines TRBV6-1 with TRBJ2-1; 7 nucleotides align to TRBD2. This TCR came from a male donor with ankylosing spondylitis. The CDR3: CASSWSQVAGAYNEQFF. The CDR3 DNA reads TGTGCCAGCAGCTGGTCCCAGGTGGCGGGAGCCTACAATGAGCAGTTCTTC.